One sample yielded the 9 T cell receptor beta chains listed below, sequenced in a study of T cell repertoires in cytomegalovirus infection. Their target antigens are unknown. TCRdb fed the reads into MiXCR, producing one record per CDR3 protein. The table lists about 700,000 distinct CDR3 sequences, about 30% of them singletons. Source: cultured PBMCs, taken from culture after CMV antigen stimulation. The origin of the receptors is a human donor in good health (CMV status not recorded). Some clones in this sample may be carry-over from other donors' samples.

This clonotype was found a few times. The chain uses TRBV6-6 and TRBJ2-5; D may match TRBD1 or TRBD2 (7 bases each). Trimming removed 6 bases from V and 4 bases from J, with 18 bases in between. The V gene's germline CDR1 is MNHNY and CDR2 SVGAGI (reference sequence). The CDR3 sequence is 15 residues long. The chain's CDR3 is CASRVKTGEGETQYF. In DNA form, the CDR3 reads TGTGCCAGCAGAGTAAAAACAGGGGAGGGAGAGACCCAGTACTTC.

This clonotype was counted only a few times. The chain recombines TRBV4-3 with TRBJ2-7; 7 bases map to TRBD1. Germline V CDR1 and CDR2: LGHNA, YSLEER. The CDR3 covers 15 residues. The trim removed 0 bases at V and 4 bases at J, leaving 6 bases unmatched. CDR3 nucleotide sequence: TGCGCCAGCAGCCAAGATTTGGGACAGATTTACGAGCAGTACTTC. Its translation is CASSQDLGQIYEQYF.

Here the CDR3 reads CSARDGGHNQPQHF. CDR3 bases: TGCAGTGCTAGAGATGGGGGCCACAATCAGCCCCAGCATTTT. The chain has TRBV20-1 and TRBJ1-5, with a tentative D call TRBD1 (6 bases). The CDR3 totals 14 residues. V was pared by 0 bases and J by 3 bases, with 9 bases between. Per the germline V gene, CDR1 is DFQATT and CDR2 is SNEGSKA (reference sequence).

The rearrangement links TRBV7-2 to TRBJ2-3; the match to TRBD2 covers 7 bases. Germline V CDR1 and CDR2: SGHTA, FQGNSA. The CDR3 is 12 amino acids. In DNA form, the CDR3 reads TGTGCTTCCGCGGGGGACACAGATACGCAGTATTTT. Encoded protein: CASAGDTDTQYF. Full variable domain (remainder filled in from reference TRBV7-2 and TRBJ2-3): GAGVSQSPSNKVTEKGKDVELRCDPISGHTALYWYRQSLGQGLEFLIYFQGNSAPDKSGLPSDRFSAERTGGSVSTLTIQRTQQEDSAVYLCASAGDTDTQYFGPGTRLTVL.

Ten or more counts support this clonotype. The CDR3 region has the DNA TGTGCCAGCAGCACTACTAGCGGGAGCTACCCTGGAAATGAGCAGTTCTTC. Protein sequence: CASSTTSGSYPGNEQFF. The chain carries TRBV7-9 and TRBJ2-1, with 11 positions matching TRBD2. Looked up from germline, CDR1 is SEHNR and CDR2 is FQNEAQ (reference sequence). V was clipped by 5 bases and J by 7 bases; unmatched bases: 13. This CDR3 has 17 residues.

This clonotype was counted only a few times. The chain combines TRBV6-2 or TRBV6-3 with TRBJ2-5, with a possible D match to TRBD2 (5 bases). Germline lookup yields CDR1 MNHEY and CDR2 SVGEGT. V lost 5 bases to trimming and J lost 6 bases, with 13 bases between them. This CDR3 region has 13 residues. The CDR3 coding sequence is TGTGCCAGCAGTGTAGCGAGACCTCAGACCCAGTACTTC. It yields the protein CASSVARPQTQYF.

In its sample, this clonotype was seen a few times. DNA for the CDR3: TGTGCCAGCAGCTTATACCTGACTAGCGGGGGAGAACTCACAGATACGCAGTATTTT. Encoded protein: CASSLYLTSGGELTDTQYF. The gene calls are TRBV7-9 and TRBJ2-3; 12 bases match TRBD2. Per the germline V gene, CDR1 is SEHNR and CDR2 is FQNEAQ (reference sequence). This CDR3 is built from 19 residues. After removal of 2 bases from V and 2 bases from J, the junction contained 11 bases not matched to a gene.

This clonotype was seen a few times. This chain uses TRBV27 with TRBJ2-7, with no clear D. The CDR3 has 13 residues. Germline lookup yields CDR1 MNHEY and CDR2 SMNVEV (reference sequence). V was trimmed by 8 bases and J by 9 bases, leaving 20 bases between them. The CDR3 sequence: CASGLGRAVGQYF. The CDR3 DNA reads TGTGCCAGCGGCCTCGGCCGGGCAGTAGGGCAGTACTTC.

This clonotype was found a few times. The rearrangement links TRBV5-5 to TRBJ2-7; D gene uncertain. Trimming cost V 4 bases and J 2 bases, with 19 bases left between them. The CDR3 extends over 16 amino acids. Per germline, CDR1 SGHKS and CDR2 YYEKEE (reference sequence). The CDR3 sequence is CASSPHQGPSTYEQYF. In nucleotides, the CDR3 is TGTGCCAGCAGCCCACACCAAGGACCGAGCACCTACGAGCAGTACTTC. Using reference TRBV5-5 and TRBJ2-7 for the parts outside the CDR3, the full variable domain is DAGVTQSPTHLIKTRGQQVTLRCSPISGHKSVSWYQQVLGQGPQFIFQYYEKEERGRGNFPDRFSARQFPNYSSELNVNALLLGDSALYLCASSPHQGPSTYEQYFGPGTRLTVT.